This entry concerns a single T cell receptor (beta chain). Its antigen is not known. This entry is derived from a study of graft-versus-host responses after intestinal transplantation. General study points: Present in recipient marrow, GvH clones included some that appeared first in ileum or blood. Across patients carrying graft-donor T cell macrochimerism, allografts held high graft-versus-host to host-versus-graft clonal ratios.

The data were produced by immunoSEQ multiplex PCR, yet TCRdb's version contains in-frame clones alone and is incomplete. The profile shows just over 40,000 clones, 85% to 95% of them singletons. Germline CDR1 and CDR2: SGHKS and YYEKEE (reference sequence). The CDR3 sequence is 14 residues long. Trimming pared 1 base from V and 6 bases from J, leaving 11 bases between. The chain has TRBV5-5 and TRBJ1-5; D is uncertain. The receptor comes from a human donor who was the organ donor for an intestinal transplant. Specimen: unstimulated CD8+ T cells sorted from spleen or lymph node cells, collected before transplant. In nucleotides, the CDR3 is TGTGCCAGCAGCTTGCGATGGGAATCTCAGCCCCAGCATTTT. Translation gives CASSLRWESQPQHF. Variable domain in full (rest from reference TRBV5-5 and TRBJ1-5): DAGVTQSPTHLIKTRGQQVTLRCSPISGHKSVSWYQQVLGQGPQFIFQYYEKEERGRGNFPDRFSARQFPNYSSELNVNALLLGDSALYLCASSLRWESQPQHFGDGTRLSIL.